The 9 T cell receptor beta chains below all came from one sample that was sequenced in a study of T cell responses to AZD1222 COVID-19 vaccine. Generated by immunoSEQ multiplex PCR, the TCRdb table keeps only in-frame clones and is missing some. The top ten hold roughly 6.3% of the sample, which has some 64,000 clones, around nine tenths seen once. The input for sequencing was peripheral blood, taken 28 days after the second dose of the MenACWY control vaccine. Every receptor here comes from an adult who received the MenACWY meningococcal vaccine as a control.

The V gene is TRBV5-6, the J gene TRBJ1-4; weak D call: TRBD1 (6 bases). The V end was cut by 4 bases, the J end by 14 bases, with 15 bases between. Germline CDR1 SGHDT, CDR2 YYEEEE. The CDR3 contains 12 residues. CDR3 coding DNA: TGTGCCAGCAGCCCCGGGGGGCGGCGGCTGTTTTTT. It translates to CASSPGGRRLFF.

The chain carries TRBV9 and TRBJ2-3; 9 bases agree with TRBD1. The CDR3 consists of 18 residues. Germline V lookup: CDR1 SGDLS, CDR2 YYNGEE. Trimming removed 3 bases from V and 0 bases from J; junction bases left unmatched: 11. The CDR3 here is CASSGTGGARGSTDTQYF. The CDR3 bases are TGTGCCAGCAGCGGAACAGGGGGCGCACGGGGTAGCACAGATACGCAGTATTTT.

CDR3 DNA sequence: TGTGCCAGCAGTTCGGGTCCGAGCACTTTGAACACTGAAGCTTTCTTT. It is translated as CASSSGPSTLNTEAFF. The V and J genes are TRBV6-2 or TRBV6-3 and TRBJ1-1; no clear D gene. This CDR3 comprises 16 residues. Germline lookup yields CDR1 MNHEY and CDR2 SVGEGT. V shed 4 bases and J shed 0 bases, with 15 bases lying between them.

The gene calls are TRBV6-2 or TRBV6-3 and TRBJ1-5; D gene uncertain. The CDR3 extends over 16 amino acids. Per the germline V gene, CDR1 is MNHEY and CDR2 is SVGEGT. V lost 0 bases, J lost 0 bases, and 9 bases lay in between. CDR3 DNA sequence: TGTGCCAGCAGTTACTCCCCGTGGGGTAGCAATCAGCCCCAGCATTTT. This encodes CASSYSPWGSNQPQHF.

This chain links TRBV27 with TRBJ2-2; D call uncertain. The CDR3 spans 14 residues. The V gene lost 2 bases and the J gene lost 2 bases, with 6 bases spanning the gap. Germline CDR1 is MNHEY and CDR2 is SMNVEV (reference sequence). The CDR3 DNA follows: TGTGCCAGCAGTTTAATGCGCAACACCGGGGAGCTGTTTTTT. As protein: CASSLMRNTGELFF.

The chain joins TRBV27 to TRBJ2-1, with D tentatively TRBD2 (5 bases). V lost 2 bases to trimming and J lost 6 bases, with 14 bases between them. This CDR3 is built from 15 residues. CDR1 and CDR2 from the germline V gene are MNHEY and SMNVEV (reference sequence). The CDR3 sequence: CASSLGGSTFNEQFF. The CDR3 nucleotides are TGTGCCAGCAGTTTAGGTGGGAGTACCTTCAATGAGCAGTTCTTC.

This clone was seen only a few times. The chain is built from TRBV6-5 and TRBJ1-2, with 7 bases that match TRBD1. Trimming at V came to 5 bases and at J to 4 bases, leaving 10 bases not matched to a gene. The CDR3 runs to 15 residues. The germline gives CDR1 MNHEY, CDR2 SVGAGI. The CDR3: CASSRQGGPLYGYTF. In DNA form, the CDR3 reads TGTGCCAGCAGTAGACAGGGTGGGCCGCTCTATGGCTACACCTTC.

This chain links TRBV6-5 with TRBJ1-1; 7 bases match TRBD1. The CDR3 is 11 amino acids. CDR1 MNHEY and CDR2 SVGAGI come from the germline V gene. Germline trimming cut 5 bases from V and 14 bases from J; bases unmatched to any gene: 8. Here the CDR3 DNA reads TGTGCCAGCAGTCGGGACAGACGGTTATTCTTT. This gives the protein CASSRDRRLFF.

J is TRBJ2-3 and V is TRBV6-5; D is perhaps TRBD1 (5 bases). Trimming stripped 3 bases from V and 9 bases from J, with 7 bases between. The CDR3 length is 11 residues. Germline CDR1 reads MNHEY; CDR2 reads SVGAGI. CDR3 nucleotide sequence: TGTGCCAGCAGTTATTCAGGGACGCAGTATTTT. Translation: CASSYSGTQYF.